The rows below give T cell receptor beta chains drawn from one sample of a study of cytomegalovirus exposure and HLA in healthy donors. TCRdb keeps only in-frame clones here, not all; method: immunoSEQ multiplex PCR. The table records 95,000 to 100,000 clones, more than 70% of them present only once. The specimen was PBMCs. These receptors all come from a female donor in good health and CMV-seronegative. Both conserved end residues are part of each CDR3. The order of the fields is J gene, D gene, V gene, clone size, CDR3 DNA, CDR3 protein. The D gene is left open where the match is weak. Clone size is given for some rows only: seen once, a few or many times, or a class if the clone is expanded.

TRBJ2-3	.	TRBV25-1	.	TGTGCCAGCAGCAGGGGGGCGGGAGGTACAGATACGCAGTATTTT	CASSRGAGGTDTQYF
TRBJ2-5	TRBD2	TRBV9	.	TGTGCCAGCAGCTTATCTAGCGGGGGATACCAAGAGACCCAGTACTTC	CASSLSSGGYQETQYF
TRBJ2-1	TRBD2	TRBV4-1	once	TGCGCCAGCAGCCGGACTAGCGGAGGGAATGAGCAGTTCTTC	CASSRTSGGNEQFF
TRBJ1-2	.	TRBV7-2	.	TGTGCCAGCAGCTTCCCAGGGAAAGGGTATGGCTACACCTTC	CASSFPGKGYGYTF
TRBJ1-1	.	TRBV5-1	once	TGCGCCAGCAGCTTGTGGGGGGGAGAAGACTCTGAAGCTTTCTTT	CASSLWGGEDSEAFF
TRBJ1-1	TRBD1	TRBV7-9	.	TGTGCCAGCAGCTTCCGGACAGGGCGGGCCACTGAAGCTTTCTTT	CASSFRTGRATEAFF
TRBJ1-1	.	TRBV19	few	TGTGCCAGTAGTATCAGGGCTTCGAACACTGAAGCTTTCTTT	CASSIRASNTEAFF
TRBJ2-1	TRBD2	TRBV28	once	TGTGCCAGCAGTTGGGGATCGGGACTAGCAGTCTACAATGAGCAGTTCTTC	CASSWGSGLAVYNEQFF
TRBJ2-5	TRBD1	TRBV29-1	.	TGCAGCGTTGAGGTGGGACAGGGAGGAGAGACCCAGTACTTC	CSVEVGQGGETQYF
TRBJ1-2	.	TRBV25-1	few	TGTGCCAGCAGTGAATATCTCGCTAACTATGGCTACACCTTC	CASSEYLANYGYTF
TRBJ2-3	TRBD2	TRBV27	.	TGTGCCAGCAGACTCCTAGCGGGGACAGATACGCAGTATTTT	CASRLLAGTDTQYF